This TCR beta chain is from a study of T cells in narcolepsy. General study points: Autoreactive clonotypes reportedly recurred in blood of same and different patients, not controls. No autoreactive T cell clone sequences appeared in some memory CD4+ repertoires. Same-patient CSF and blood CD4+ T cell clonotypes included HCRT-specific and TRIB2-specific autoreactive ones.

Sequencing was performed with immunoSEQ multiplex PCR; in TCRdb, only in-frame clones are kept and a portion is missing. The sample includes tens of thousands of clones, roughly 85% seen only once; the top ten take around 9.6%. Germline loops: CDR1 SGHTA, CDR2 FQGNSA. V was clipped by 3 bases and J by 3 bases, with 9 bases between them. The CDR3 spans 14 residues. A word on this clone: Its antigen remains unknown.

V is TRBV7-2 and J is TRBJ2-1; D is undetermined. This receptor was identified in a human donor in good health. Sequencing was performed on memory (CD45RA-) CD4+ T cells from blood. CDR3 DNA: TGTGCCAGCAGCTTCCCCCAGTACTACAATGAGCAGTTCTTC. It translates to CASSFPQYYNEQFF.